This T cell receptor (beta chain) comes out of a study of T-cell memory formation after mild COVID-19. In the study overall: There were largely donor-specific TCR clusters. Study observations and caveats: Later expanders leaned toward CD4+, whereas clones contracting from day 15 to 85 were balanced CD4/CD8. Clones that contracted clustered mainly in CM and EM if CD4+ and in EMRA if CD8+.

As concerns this clonotype: Its antigen remains unidentified.

The authors produced TCR alpha and TCR beta cDNA libraries with sample barcodes and UMIs by 5'RACE using constant-segment primers. TCRdb used MiXCR to reprocess the 5' RACE reads, holding one entry per CDR3 protein. Altogether a few hundred thousand distinct CDR3 sequences are present, around 21% being singletons, with the ten largest covering about 12%. This clonotype originated in an adult woman who had mild COVID-19 (a few samples of this study predate the infection). Cell type and time point are not known. The sample consisted of PBMCs or a T cell subset sorted from them (not recorded which).

CDR3 nucleotides: TGTGCCAGCAGCCAAGACTCTCGGGACTACTCCTACGAGCAGTACTTC. This encodes CASSQDSRDYSYEQYF. The chain couples TRBV14 to TRBJ2-7; 7 positions match TRBD2. This CDR3 comprises 16 residues. V shed 0 bases and J 0 bases; nucleotides not matched to a gene: 5. Germline V gives CDR1 SGHDN, CDR2 FVKESK.